Here is one T cell receptor (beta chain) with its context. No antigen is known for it. This sample was taken from a study of cytomegalovirus exposure and HLA in healthy donors. Study-level findings and limits: TCR beta sequences reportedly predicted most subjects' HLA-A and HLA-B alleles accurately.

The study ran its PCR with 60 Vbeta and 13 Jbeta primers. TCRdb's table, derived via immunoSEQ multiplex PCR, lists solely in-frame clones and lacks some. Seen here are approximately 140,000 clones, 84% observed once, and the top ten hold approximately 2.4%. The germline V gene has CDR1 LGHNA and CDR2 YSLEER. The length of the CDR3 is 15 residues. The sequenced material came from PBMCs. This TCR derives from a man aged 45-65 years in good health and CMV-seronegative. The chain carries TRBV4-3 and TRBJ2-5, with TRBD2 identical over 7 bases. The closer fit of TRBJ2-7 to the DNA end suggests the J call may be wrong. In nucleotides, the CDR3 is TGCGCCAGCAGCCAAGTTCTAGCGGATGGGTCCGAGCAGTACTTC. Protein: CASSQVLADGSEQYF.